This TCR beta chain was profiled in a study of regulatory T cells in long-lasting Graves disease. Arm-PCR of CDR3 regions and iRepertoire HTBI primers were the basis on which TCR beta libraries were built. TCRdb re-called the multiplex PCR reads with MiXCR, one entry per CDR3 protein. Counted here are 520,000 or so distinct CDR3 sequences, more than 10% occurring once; the ten biggest clones make up approximately 9.6%. This clonotype was observed many times. Time point of the sample: newly diagnosed GD, antithyroid drugs for less than 3 months. The TCR library was made from RNA extracted from PBMCs. Germline CDR1 and CDR2: LGHNA and YNFKEQ. The CDR3 has 16 amino acids. The junction had 10 bases not matched to a gene; V was cut back by 2 bases and J by 6 bases. These data are also associated with another study on T cells in Graves' hyperthyroidism and ophthalmopathy. From that report: TCR CDR3 regions were first amplified by RT-PCR with HTBI primers. Among thyroid clonotypes expanded above 0.001, most also appeared in blood.

The sequence was obtained from a woman aged 25 to 39 with Graves disease. Sequenced material: peripheral blood mononuclear cells (PBMCs), taken at new diagnosis, from a patient treated with antithyroid drugs. The genes are TRBV4-2 and TRBJ2-7; 10 positions match TRBD1. The CDR3 region is CASSQYSGTGDSEQYF. CDR3 bases: TGTGCCAGCAGCCAATACTCCGGGACAGGGGACTCCGAGCAGTACTTC.